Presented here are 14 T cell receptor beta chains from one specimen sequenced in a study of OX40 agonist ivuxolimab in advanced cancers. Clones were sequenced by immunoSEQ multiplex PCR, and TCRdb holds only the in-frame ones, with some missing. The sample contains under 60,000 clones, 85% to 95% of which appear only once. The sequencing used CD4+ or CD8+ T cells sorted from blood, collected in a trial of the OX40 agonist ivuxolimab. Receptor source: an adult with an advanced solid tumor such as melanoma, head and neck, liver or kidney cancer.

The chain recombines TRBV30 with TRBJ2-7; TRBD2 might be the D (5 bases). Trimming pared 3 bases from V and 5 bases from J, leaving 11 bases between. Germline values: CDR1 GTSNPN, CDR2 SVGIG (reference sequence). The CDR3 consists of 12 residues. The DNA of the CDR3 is TGTGCCTGGAGGAGGGAAGGAAACGAGCAGTACTTC. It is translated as CAWRREGNEQYF.

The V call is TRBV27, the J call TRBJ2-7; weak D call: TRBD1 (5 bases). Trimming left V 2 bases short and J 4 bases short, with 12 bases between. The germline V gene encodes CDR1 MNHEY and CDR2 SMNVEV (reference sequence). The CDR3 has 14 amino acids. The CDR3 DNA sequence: TGTGCCAGCAGTTTAACGGCAGGGTCGTACGAGCAGTACTTC. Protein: CASSLTAGSYEQYF.

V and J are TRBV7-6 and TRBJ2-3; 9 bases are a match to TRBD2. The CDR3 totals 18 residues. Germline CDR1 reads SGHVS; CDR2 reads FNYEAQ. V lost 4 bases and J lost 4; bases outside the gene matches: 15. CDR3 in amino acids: CASSSAGVAGASADTQYF. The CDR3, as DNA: TGTGCCAGCAGCTCAGCAGGGGTAGCGGGAGCATCCGCAGATACGCAGTATTTT.

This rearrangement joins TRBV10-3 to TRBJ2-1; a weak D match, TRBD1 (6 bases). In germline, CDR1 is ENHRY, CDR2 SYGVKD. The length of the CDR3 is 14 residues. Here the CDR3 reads CATLGTPDYNEQFF. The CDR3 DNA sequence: TGTGCGACCCTTGGGACACCTGATTACAATGAGCAGTTCTTC.

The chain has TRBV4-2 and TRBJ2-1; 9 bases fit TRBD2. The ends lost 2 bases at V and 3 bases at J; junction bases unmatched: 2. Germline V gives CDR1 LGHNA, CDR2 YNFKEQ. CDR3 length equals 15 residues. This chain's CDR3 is CASSQTSGLYNEQFF. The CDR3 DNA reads TGTGCCAGCAGCCAAACTAGCGGGCTCTACAATGAGCAGTTCTTC.

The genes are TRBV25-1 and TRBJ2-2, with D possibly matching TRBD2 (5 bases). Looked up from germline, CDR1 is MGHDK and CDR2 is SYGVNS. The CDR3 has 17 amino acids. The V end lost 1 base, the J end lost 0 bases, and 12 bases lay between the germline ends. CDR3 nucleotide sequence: TGTGCCAGCAGTGAATCTGAGGGCGGGCCGAACACCGGGGAGCTGTTTTTT. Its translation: CASSESEGGPNTGELFF.

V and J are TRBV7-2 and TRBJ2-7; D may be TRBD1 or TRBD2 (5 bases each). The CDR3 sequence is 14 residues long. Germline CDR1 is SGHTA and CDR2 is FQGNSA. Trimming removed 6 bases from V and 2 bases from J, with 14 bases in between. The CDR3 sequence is CASRPRDGPYEQYF. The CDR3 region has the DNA TGTGCCAGCAGGCCCCGGGACGGTCCCTACGAGCAGTACTTC.

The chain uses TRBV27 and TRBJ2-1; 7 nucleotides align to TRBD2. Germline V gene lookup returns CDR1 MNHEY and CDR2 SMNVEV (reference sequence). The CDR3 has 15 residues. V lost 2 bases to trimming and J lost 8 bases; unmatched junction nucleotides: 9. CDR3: CASSLAGEVGYEQFF. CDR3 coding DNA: TGTGCCAGCAGTTTAGCGGGGGAGGTCGGCTATGAGCAGTTCTTC.

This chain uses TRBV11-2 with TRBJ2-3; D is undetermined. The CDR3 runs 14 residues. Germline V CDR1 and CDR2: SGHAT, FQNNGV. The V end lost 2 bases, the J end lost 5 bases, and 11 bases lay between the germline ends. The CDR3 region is CASSLYPSLDTQYF. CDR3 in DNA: TGTGCCAGCAGCTTATATCCAAGTTTAGATACGCAGTATTTT.

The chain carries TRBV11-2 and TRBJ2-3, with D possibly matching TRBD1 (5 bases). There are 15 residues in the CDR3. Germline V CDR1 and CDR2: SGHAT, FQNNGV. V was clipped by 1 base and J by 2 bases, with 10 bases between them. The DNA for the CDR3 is TGTGCCAGCAGCTTAGTGGGGCCCCCCACAGATACGCAGTATTTT. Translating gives CASSLVGPPTDTQYF.

The CDR3 bases are TGTGCCAGCAGCGAAACAGGGGTCAGCCAGCCCCAGCATTTT. Translated: CASSETGVSQPQHF. The chain couples TRBV14 to TRBJ1-5; TRBD1 agrees at 7 bases. J gave up 7 bases and V 5 bases, and 8 bases lay outside the gene matches. Germline CDR1 SGHDN, CDR2 FVKESK. The CDR3 runs to 14 residues.

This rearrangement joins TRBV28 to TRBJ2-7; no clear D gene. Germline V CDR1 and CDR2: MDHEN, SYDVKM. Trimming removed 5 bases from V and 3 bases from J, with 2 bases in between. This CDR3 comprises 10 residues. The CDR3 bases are TGTGCCAGCAGTATCTACGAGCAGTACTTC. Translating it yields CASSIYEQYF.

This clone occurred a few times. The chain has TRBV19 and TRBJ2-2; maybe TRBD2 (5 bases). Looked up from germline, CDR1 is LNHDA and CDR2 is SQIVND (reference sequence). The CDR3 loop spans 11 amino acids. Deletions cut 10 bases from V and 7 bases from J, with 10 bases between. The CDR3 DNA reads TGTGCCACCGGAGGTGGCGGGGAGCTGTTTTTT. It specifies CATGGGGELFF.

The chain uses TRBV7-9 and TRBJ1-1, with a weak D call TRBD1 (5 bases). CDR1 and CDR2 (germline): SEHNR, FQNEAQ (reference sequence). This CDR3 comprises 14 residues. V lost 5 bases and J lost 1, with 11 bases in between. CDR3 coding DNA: TGTGCCAGCAGCCCGGGGGGGTCGAACACTGAAGCTTTCTTT. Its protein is CASSPGGSNTEAFF.